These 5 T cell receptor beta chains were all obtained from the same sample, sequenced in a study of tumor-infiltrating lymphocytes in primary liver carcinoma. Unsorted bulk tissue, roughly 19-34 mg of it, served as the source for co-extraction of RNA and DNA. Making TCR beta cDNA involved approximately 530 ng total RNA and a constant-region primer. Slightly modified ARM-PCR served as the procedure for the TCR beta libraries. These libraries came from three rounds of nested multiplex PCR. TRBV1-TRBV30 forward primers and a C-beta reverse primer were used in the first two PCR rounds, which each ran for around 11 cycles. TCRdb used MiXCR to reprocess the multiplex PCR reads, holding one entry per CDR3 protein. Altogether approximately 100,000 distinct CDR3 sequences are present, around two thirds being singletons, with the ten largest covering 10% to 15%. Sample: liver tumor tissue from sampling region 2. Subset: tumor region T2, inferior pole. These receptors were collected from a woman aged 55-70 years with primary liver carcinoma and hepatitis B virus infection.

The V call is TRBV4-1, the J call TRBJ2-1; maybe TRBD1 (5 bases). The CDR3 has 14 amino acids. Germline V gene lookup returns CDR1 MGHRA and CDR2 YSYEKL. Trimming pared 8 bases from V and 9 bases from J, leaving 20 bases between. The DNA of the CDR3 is TGCGCCAGCGGCTATGTCACAGGCGTAGGTGAGCAGTTCTTC. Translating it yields CASGYVTGVGEQFF.

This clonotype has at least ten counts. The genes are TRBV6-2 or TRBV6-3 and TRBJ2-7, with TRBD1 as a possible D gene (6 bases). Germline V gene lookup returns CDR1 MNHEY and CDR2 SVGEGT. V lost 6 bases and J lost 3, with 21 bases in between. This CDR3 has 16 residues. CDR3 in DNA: TGTGCCAGCAGCCCCTTACGGACCAGGGGTGGCTACGAGCAGTACTTC. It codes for CASSPLRTRGGYEQYF.

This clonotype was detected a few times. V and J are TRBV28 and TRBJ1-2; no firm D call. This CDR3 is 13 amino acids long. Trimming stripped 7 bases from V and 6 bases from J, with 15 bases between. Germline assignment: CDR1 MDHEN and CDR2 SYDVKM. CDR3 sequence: CASNFGGINGYTF. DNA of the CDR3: TGTGCCAGCAATTTTGGAGGAATTAATGGCTACACCTTC.

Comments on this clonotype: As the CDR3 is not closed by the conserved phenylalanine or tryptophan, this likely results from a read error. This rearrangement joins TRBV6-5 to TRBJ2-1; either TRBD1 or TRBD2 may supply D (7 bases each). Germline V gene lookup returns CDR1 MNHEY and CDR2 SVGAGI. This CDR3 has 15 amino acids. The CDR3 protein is CASSVQGGAYNVQFP. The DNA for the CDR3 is TGTGCCAGCAGTGTCCAGGGGGGGGCCTACAATGTGCAGTTCCCC.

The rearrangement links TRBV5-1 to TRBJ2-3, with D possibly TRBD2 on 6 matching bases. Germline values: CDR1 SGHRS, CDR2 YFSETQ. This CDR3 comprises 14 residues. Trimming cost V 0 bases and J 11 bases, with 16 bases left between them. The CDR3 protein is CASSLGGRRARQYF. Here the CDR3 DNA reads TGCGCCAGCAGCTTGGGAGGCAGGAGGGCCAGGCAGTATTTT.